This entry lists 28 T cell receptor beta chains sequenced from one sample in a study of blood T cell repertoires in COVID-19. The table came from immunoSEQ multiplex PCR; TCRdb's copy has only in-frame clones and leaves some out. The sample records fewer than 200,000 clones, approximately 87% being singletons. Sequencing input: PBMCs or T cells enriched from blood (not recorded which). These receptors originate from a woman in her 50s who had recovered from COVID-19.

V gene TRBV7-9 combines with J gene TRBJ2-3; D perhaps matches TRBD1 (8 bases). The CDR3 loop spans 15 amino acids. The V end lost 4 bases, the J end lost 3 bases, and 14 bases lay between the germline ends. Germline lookup yields CDR1 SEHNR and CDR2 FQNEAQ (reference sequence). The CDR3 loop is CASSSYRGGTDTQYF. The CDR3 DNA follows: TGTGCCAGCAGCTCCTACAGGGGGGGGACAGATACGCAGTATTTT.

This clone was recorded many times. V usage is TRBV5-5 and J usage is TRBJ1-2, with D possibly matching TRBD1 (6 bases). This CDR3 comprises 14 residues. V shed 6 bases and J shed 8 bases, with 20 bases lying between them. Germline CDR1 reads SGHKS; CDR2 reads YYEKEE (reference sequence). The CDR3 region has the DNA TGTGCCAGCAACATGAAGCGGGGGGCGTGGGGCTACACCTTC. Translated: CASNMKRGAWGYTF.

The genes are TRBV7-3 and TRBJ1-1, with D perhaps TRBD1 (5 bases). This CDR3 has 13 amino acids. V lost 5 bases, J lost 7 bases, and 14 bases lay in between. Germline-derived CDR1 and CDR2 are SGHTA and FQGTGA. CDR3 amino acids: CASSRTARGEAFF. The CDR3 coding sequence is TGTGCCAGCAGCCGTACAGCTAGGGGTGAAGCTTTCTTT.

This chain connects TRBV3-1 (or the pseudogene TRBV3-2) to TRBJ2-3; 8 bases are shared with TRBD2. The V gene's germline CDR1 is LGHDT and CDR2 YNNKEL (reference sequence). The V segment lost 0 bases and the J segment 4 bases; nucleotides outside the gene matches: 9. The CDR3 contains 17 residues. CDR3 residues: CASSQDRGTRVADTQYF. In DNA, the CDR3 is TGTGCCAGCAGCCAAGATCGGGGGACTAGAGTCGCAGATACGCAGTATTTT.

Details on this clone: One end of the junction fails to match germline, which may point to a read error. The J gene is TRBJ2-3, the V gene TRBV7-7; 13 nucleotides match TRBD2. This CDR3 comprises 16 residues. Per germline, CDR1 SSHAT and CDR2 FNYEAQ (reference sequence). CDR3 loop: CASSPGLAGGTDTQYF. In DNA, the CDR3 is TGTGCTAGCAGTCCCGGACTAGCGGGGGGCACAGATACGCAGTATTTT.

Turning to this clone: Distinct nucleotide sequences in the sample also encode this CDR3. V gene TRBV19 combines with J gene TRBJ1-1; D might be TRBD1 (6 bases). V lost 3 bases and J lost 5, with 13 bases in between. Germline V gene data show CDR1 as LNHDA and CDR2 as SQIVND (reference sequence). This CDR3 spans 14 amino acids. CDR3 sequence: CASSIRQGRTEAFF. The CDR3 DNA reads as TGTGCCAGTAGTATTCGGCAGGGGCGGACTGAAGCTTTCTTT.

V usage is TRBV24-1 and J usage is TRBJ2-3, with D possibly TRBD2 on 5 matching bases. The CDR3 runs to 15 residues. Trimming left V 5 bases short and J 2 bases short, with 13 bases between. Germline V gene sequence: CDR1 KGHDR, CDR2 SFDVKD. The chain's CDR3 is CATSVELDPTDTQYF. DNA for the CDR3: TGTGCCACCAGTGTCGAACTAGATCCCACAGATACGCAGTATTTT.

The CDR3 is CASSAPPAYEQYV. For the CDR3, the DNA is TGTGCCAGCAGCGCGCCCCCAGCCTACGAGCAGTACGTC. The chain joins TRBV9 to TRBJ2-7; no clear D gene. CDR1 is SGDLS and CDR2 is YYNGEE in the germline V gene. This CDR3 has 13 residues. Trimming shortened V by 3 bases and J by 2 bases, and 9 bases separated the two germline ends.

A few counts support this clone. The chain couples TRBV28 to TRBJ1-2; the D is unclear. The CDR3 has 13 amino acids. Germline lookup yields CDR1 MDHEN and CDR2 SYDVKM. Trimming shortened V by 4 bases and J by 4 bases, and 10 bases separated the two germline ends. CDR3 nucleotide sequence: TGTGCCAGCAGTTCGGTTAATTCCTATGGCTACACCTTC. Amino acids: CASSSVNSYGYTF.

The chain is built from TRBV7-2 and TRBJ1-1; TRBD1 is a possible D gene (6 bases). The CDR3 has 15 amino acids. Between the trimmed V and J ends, which lost 3 bases and 4 bases, there was a span of 15 bases. Germline values: CDR1 SGHTA, CDR2 FQGNSA. The CDR3 reads CASSFDLQGGTEAFF. Written as DNA, the CDR3 is TGTGCCAGCAGCTTCGACCTACAGGGCGGCACTGAAGCTTTCTTT.

V usage is TRBV6-2 or TRBV6-3 and J usage is TRBJ2-5; 8 bases are a match to TRBD2. V lost 5 bases and J lost 2; bases outside the gene matches: 10. Germline assignment: CDR1 MNHEY and CDR2 SVGEGT. The CDR3 runs 16 residues. CDR3 amino acids: CASSDLPGLGQETQYF. DNA for the CDR3: TGTGCCAGCAGTGACCTCCCGGGACTAGGACAAGAGACCCAGTACTTC.

J is TRBJ1-3 and V is TRBV5-3; TRBD1 might be the D (6 bases). TRBV5-3 is marked as an open reading frame, function uncertain. This CDR3 contains 16 residues. The germline V and J ends were trimmed by 4 bases and 1 base, with 15 bases remaining between them. CDR3 sequence (DNA): TGTGCCAGAAGCGGGACAATCCCATGGTCTGGAAACACCATATATTTT. Translation gives CARSGTIPWSGNTIYF.

The rearrangement joins TRBV7-9 to TRBJ2-5; TRBD2 matches at 9 bases. The V segment lost 5 bases and the J segment 2 bases; nucleotides outside the gene matches: 6. CDR3 length: 15 residues. The germline V gene encodes CDR1 SEHNR and CDR2 FQNEAQ (reference sequence). CDR3 residues: CASSTGTSSQETQYF. The CDR3 bases are TGTGCCAGCAGCACCGGGACTAGCTCGCAAGAGACCCAGTACTTC.

The chain combines TRBV7-8 with TRBJ1-2, with no clear D. This CDR3 contains 14 residues. V lost 1 base, J lost 0 bases, and 6 bases lay in between. Germline CDR1 reads SGHVS; CDR2 reads FQNEAQ. CDR3 loop: CASSLVSANYGYTF. The CDR3 region has the DNA TGTGCCAGCAGCTTAGTGTCGGCTAACTATGGCTACACCTTC.

The gene calls are TRBV30 and TRBJ1-5, with 8 nucleotides matching TRBD1. The ends lost 0 bases at V and 6 bases at J; junction bases unmatched: 10. This CDR3 is 16 amino acids long. Germline CDR1 GTSNPN, CDR2 SVGIG (reference sequence). The CDR3 coding sequence is TGTGCCTGGAGTGTACGTCAGGCAGGGGGCAGTCAGCCCCAGCATTTT. Amino acid sequence: CAWSVRQAGGSQPQHF.

This chain uses TRBV7-9 with TRBJ2-5, with TRBD2 matching 7 bases. Trimming at V came to 5 bases and at J to 5 bases, leaving 8 bases not matched to a gene. Germline assignment: CDR1 SEHNR and CDR2 FQNEAQ (reference sequence). This CDR3 has 14 amino acids. The CDR3 DNA sequence: TGTGCCAGCAGCACCCTGGGAGGGTGGGAGACCCAGTACTTC. It codes for CASSTLGGWETQYF.

This chain joins TRBV3-1 (or the pseudogene TRBV3-2) and TRBJ1-1; D call uncertain. The germline V gene has CDR1 LGHDT and CDR2 YNNKEL (reference sequence). This CDR3 has 13 residues. V lost 1 base, J lost 7 bases, and 10 bases lay in between. CDR3 protein: CASSQGGNLEAFF. The CDR3 nucleotides are TGTGCCAGCAGCCAAGGAGGAAATCTTGAAGCTTTCTTT.

This clone has a single count. The rearrangement uses TRBV5-1 and TRBJ2-3; 13 bases are shared with TRBD2. CDR1 is SGHRS and CDR2 is YFSETQ in the germline V gene. The junction had 8 bases not matched to a gene; V was cut back by 7 bases and J by 0 bases. The CDR3 extends over 17 amino acids. The DNA for the CDR3 is TGCGCCAGCCAGACTAGCGGGGGGCTCTTTAGCACAGATACGCAGTATTTT. This encodes CASQTSGGLFSTDTQYF.

The chain employs TRBV7-8 and TRBJ1-2; D is perhaps TRBD1 (6 bases). Trimming stripped 5 bases from V and 5 bases from J, with 15 bases between. The CDR3 is made up of 14 amino acids. Germline V gene lookup returns CDR1 SGHVS and CDR2 FQNEAQ. The chain's CDR3 is CASSPQQGGYGYTF. In nucleotides, the CDR3 is TGTGCCAGCAGCCCACAACAGGGTGGGTATGGCTACACCTTC.

This clone was detected only a few times. The rearrangement links TRBV7-6 to TRBJ2-2, with 9 bases identical to TRBD1. Looked up from germline, CDR1 is SGHVS and CDR2 is FNYEAQ. V gave up 2 bases and J gave up 3 bases; unmatched junction bases: 7. The CDR3 length is 17 residues. DNA of the CDR3: TGTGCCAGCAGCTTACAACCGGGACAGGGATACACCGGGGAGCTGTTTTTT. Its protein product is CASSLQPGQGYTGELFF.

This clone was picked up a small number of times. The chain couples TRBV19 to TRBJ1-1; a weak D match, TRBD1 (6 bases). V was shortened by 6 bases and J by 6 bases, with 17 bases between the two germline ends. CDR1 and CDR2 (germline): LNHDA, SQIVND (reference sequence). This CDR3 comprises 14 residues. The CDR3 DNA reads TGTGCCAGTAGCTTTAGGGGGACTAGCCCTGAAGCTTTCTTT. Translation gives CASSFRGTSPEAFF.

The chain recombines TRBV12-3 or TRBV12-4 with TRBJ2-1; maybe TRBD1 (6 bases). This CDR3 has 13 amino acids. V lost 6 bases and J 5 bases, leaving 11 bases between the germline ends. The CDR3 sequence: CASRRQENNEQFF. DNA of the CDR3: TGTGCCAGCAGACGACAGGAAAACAATGAGCAGTTCTTC.

J is TRBJ2-7 and V is TRBV30; TRBD1 is a possible D gene (6 bases). Per germline, CDR1 GTSNPN and CDR2 SVGIG (reference sequence). The CDR3 is made up of 12 amino acids. V was pared by 1 base and J by 7 bases, with 11 bases between. Written as DNA, the CDR3 is TGTGCCTGGAGTGCAGGGGCTGGAGAGCAGTACGTC. This gives the protein CAWSAGAGEQYV.

The gene calls are TRBV19 and TRBJ1-6, with TRBD1 identical over 7 bases. CDR3 size: 14 residues. V dropped 6 bases and J dropped 8; count of bases not matched to a gene: 7. Germline V gene data show CDR1 as LNHDA and CDR2 as SQIVND (reference sequence). The CDR3, as DNA: TGTGCCAGTAGCCTGGGACAGAACTATTCACCCCTCCACTTT. This gives the protein CASSLGQNYSPLHF.

This clone showed up just a few times. The gene calls are TRBV3-1 (or the pseudogene TRBV3-2) and TRBJ1-4, with 9 nucleotides matching TRBD1. The CDR3 spans 16 residues. CDR1 and CDR2 from the germline V gene are LGHDT and YNNKEL (reference sequence). Germline trimming cut 8 bases from V and 0 bases from J; bases unmatched to any gene: 7. CDR3 sequence: CASQGQGIATNEKLFF. The CDR3 region has the DNA TGTGCCAGCCAAGGACAGGGGATTGCAACTAATGAAAAACTGTTTTTT.

The rearrangement joins TRBV25-1 to TRBJ1-1; D is possibly TRBD1 (6 bases). The CDR3 is made up of 12 amino acids. Trimming removed 6 bases at V and 1 base at J, with 6 bases between. Germline CDR1 reads MGHDK; CDR2 reads SYGVNS. The DNA for the CDR3 is TGTGCCAGCAGGACAGGGAACACTGAAGCTTTCTTT. Its translation is CASRTGNTEAFF.

The genes are TRBV10-2 and TRBJ2-7, with TRBD1 identical over 8 bases. The CDR3 spans 15 residues. The V and J ends lost 3 bases and 3 bases, in that order; junction bases with no gene match: 7. The germline gives CDR1 WSHSY, CDR2 SAAADI. CDR3 protein: CASSETGQAFYEQYV. The CDR3 DNA sequence: TGCGCCAGCAGTGAAACGGGACAGGCCTTCTACGAGCAGTACGTC.

CDR3: CASSLGAWIQHF. The CDR3 bases are TGTGCCAGCAGTTTAGGGGCGTGGATCCAGCATTTT. The chain carries TRBV28 and TRBJ1-5, with D perhaps TRBD1 (5 bases). This CDR3 is 12 amino acids long. V lost 2 bases and J lost 12, with 11 bases in between. Germline loops: CDR1 MDHEN, CDR2 SYDVKM.